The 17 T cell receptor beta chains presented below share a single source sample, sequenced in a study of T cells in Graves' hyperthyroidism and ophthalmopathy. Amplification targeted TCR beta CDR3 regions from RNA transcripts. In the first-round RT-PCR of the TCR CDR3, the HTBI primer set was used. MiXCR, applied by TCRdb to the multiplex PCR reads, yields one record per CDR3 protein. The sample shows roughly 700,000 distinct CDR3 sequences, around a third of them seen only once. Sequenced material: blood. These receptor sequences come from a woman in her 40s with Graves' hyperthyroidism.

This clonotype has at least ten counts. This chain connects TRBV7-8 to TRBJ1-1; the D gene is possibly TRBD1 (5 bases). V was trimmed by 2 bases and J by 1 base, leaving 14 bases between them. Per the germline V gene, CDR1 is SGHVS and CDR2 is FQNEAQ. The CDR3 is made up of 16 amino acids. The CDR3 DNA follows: TGTGCCAGCAGCTTATTTCGCTGGACATCGAACACTGAAGCTTTCTTT. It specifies CASSLFRWTSNTEAFF.

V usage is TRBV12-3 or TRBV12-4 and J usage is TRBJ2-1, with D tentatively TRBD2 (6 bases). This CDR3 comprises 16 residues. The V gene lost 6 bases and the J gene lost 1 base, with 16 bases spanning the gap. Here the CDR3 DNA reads TGTGCCAGCAGACGTCGGCTAGCGCCTTCCTACAATGAGCAGTTCTTC. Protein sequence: CASRRRLAPSYNEQFF.

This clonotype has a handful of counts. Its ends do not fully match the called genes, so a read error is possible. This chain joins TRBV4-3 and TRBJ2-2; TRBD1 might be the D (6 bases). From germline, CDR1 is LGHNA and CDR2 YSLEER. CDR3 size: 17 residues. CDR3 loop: CASSGQGYNSYTGELFF. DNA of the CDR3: TGCGCCAGCAGCGGTCAGGGGTACAACTCCTACACTGGGGAGCTGTTTTTT.

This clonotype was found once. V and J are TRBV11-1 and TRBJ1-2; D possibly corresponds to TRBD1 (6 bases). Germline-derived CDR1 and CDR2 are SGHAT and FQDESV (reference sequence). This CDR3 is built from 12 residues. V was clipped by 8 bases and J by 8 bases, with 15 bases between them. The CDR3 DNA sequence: TGTGCCAGCCCGGGGACAAGAAGCGGCTACACCTTC. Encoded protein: CASPGTRSGYTF.

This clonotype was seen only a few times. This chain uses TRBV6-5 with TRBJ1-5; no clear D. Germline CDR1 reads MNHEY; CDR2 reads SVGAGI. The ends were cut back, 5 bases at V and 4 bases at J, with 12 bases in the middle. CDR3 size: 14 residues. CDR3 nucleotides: TGTGCCAGCAGTGGTCCGGGAGAAAATCAGCCCCAGCATTTT. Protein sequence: CASSGPGENQPQHF.

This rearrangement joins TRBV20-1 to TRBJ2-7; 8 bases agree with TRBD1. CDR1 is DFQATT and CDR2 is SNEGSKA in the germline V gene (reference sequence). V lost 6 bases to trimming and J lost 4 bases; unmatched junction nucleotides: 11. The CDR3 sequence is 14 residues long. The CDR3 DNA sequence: TGCAGTGCCGTTCCCGGGACAGGAGATTACGAGCAGTACTTC. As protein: CSAVPGTGDYEQYF.

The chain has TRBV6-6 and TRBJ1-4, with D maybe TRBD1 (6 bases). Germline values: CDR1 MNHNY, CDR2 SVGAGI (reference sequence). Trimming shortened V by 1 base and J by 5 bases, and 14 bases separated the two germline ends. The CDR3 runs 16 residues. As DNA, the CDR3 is TGTGCCAGCAGTTACTACGGGGGGCAGGGCAATGAAAAACTGTTTTTT. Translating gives CASSYYGGQGNEKLFF.

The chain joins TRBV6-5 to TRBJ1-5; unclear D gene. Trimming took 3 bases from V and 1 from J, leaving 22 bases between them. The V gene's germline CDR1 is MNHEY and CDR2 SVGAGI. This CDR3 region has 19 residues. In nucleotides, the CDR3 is TGTGCCAGCAGTTATCCTCCTTCGCGGACTTTGGGGAGCAATCAGCCCCAGCATTTT. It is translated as CASSYPPSRTLGSNQPQHF.

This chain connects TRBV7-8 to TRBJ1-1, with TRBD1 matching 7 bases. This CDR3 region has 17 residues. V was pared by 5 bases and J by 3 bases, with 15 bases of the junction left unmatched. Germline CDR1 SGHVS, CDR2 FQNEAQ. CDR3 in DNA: TGTGCCAGCAGCCTTAGACAGGGTGCGGGCCTGGACACTGAAGCTTTCTTT. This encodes CASSLRQGAGLDTEAFF.

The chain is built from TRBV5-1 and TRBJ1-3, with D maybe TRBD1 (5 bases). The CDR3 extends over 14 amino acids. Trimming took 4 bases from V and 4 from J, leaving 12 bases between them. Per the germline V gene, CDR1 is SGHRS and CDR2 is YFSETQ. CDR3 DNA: TGCGCCAGCAGCACTAGCGGGGGGGGAAACACCATATATTTT. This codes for CASSTSGGGNTIYF. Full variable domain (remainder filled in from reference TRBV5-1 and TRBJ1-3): KAGVTQTPRYLIKTRGQQVTLSCSPISGHRSVSWYQQTPGQGLQFLFEYFSETQRNKGNFPGRFSGRQFSNSRSEMNVSTLELGDSALYLCASSTSGGGNTIYFGEGSWLTVV.

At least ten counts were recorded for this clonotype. The CDR3 nucleotides are TGTGCCAGCAGCTTAGCGTCCGGGGGGAACACTGAAGCTTTCTTT. It encodes CASSLASGGNTEAFF. The genes are TRBV7-2 and TRBJ1-1; maybe TRBD1 (5 bases). V was shortened by 0 bases and J by 1 base, with 9 bases between the two germline ends. Germline V gene sequence: CDR1 SGHTA, CDR2 FQGNSA. The CDR3 covers 15 residues.

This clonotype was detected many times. CDR3 coding DNA: TGTGCCAGCATACGGGGTACTGGAAACACCATATATTTT. It codes for CASIRGTGNTIYF. The chain couples TRBV2 to TRBJ1-3; D uncertain. The V end was cut by 7 bases, the J end by 2 bases, with 9 bases between. The CDR3 contains 13 residues. Germline assignment: CDR1 SNHLY and CDR2 FYNNEI.

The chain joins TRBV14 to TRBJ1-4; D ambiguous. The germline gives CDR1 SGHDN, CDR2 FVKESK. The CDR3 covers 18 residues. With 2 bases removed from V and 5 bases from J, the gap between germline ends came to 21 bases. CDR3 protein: CASSQIGPGRPKNEKLFF. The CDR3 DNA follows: TGTGCCAGCAGCCAAATAGGGCCTGGAAGGCCGAAAAATGAAAAACTGTTTTTT. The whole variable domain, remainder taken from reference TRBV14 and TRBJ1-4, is EAGVTQFPSHSVIEKGQTVTLRCDPISGHDNLYWYRRVMGKEIKFLLHFVKESKQDESGMPNNRFLAERTGGTYSTLKVQPAELEDSGVYFCASSQIGPGRPKNEKLFFGSGTQLSVL.

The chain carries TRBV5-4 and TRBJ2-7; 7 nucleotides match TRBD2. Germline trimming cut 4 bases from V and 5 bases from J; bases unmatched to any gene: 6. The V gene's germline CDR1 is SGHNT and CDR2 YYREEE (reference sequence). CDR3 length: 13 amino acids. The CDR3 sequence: CASSEAGWNEQYF. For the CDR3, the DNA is TGTGCCAGCAGCGAAGCGGGGTGGAACGAGCAGTACTTC.

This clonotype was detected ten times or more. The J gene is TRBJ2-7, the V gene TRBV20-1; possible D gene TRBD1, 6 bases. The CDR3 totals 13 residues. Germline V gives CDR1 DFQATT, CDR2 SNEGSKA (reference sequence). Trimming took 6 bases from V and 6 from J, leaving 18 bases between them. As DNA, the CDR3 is TGCAGTGCAGTCGGGACAACCCTAGGCGAGCAGTACTTC. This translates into CSAVGTTLGEQYF.

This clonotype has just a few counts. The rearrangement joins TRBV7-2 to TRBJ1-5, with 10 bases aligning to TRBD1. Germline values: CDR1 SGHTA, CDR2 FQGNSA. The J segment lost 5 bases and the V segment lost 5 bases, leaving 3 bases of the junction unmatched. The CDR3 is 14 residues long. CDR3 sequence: CASSRGQGYQPQHF. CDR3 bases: TGTGCCAGCAGCCGGGGACAGGGGTATCAGCCCCAGCATTTT.

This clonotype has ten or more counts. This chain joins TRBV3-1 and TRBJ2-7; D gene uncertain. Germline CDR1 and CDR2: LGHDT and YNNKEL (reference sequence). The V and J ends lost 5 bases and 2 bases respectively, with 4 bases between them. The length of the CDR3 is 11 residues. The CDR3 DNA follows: TGTGCCAGCAGCGAGACCTACGAGCAGTACTTC. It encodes CASSETYEQYF.